The rows below give T cell receptor beta chains drawn from one sample of a study of blood T cell repertoires in COVID-19. The data were produced by immunoSEQ multiplex PCR, yet TCRdb's version contains in-frame clones alone and is incomplete. This sample yields about 480,000 clones, of which about 91% are seen a single time; 0.8% to 0.9% belongs to the top ten. The sequenced material came from peripheral blood. The source is a man aged 18 to 30 with COVID-19, enrolled during active disease. The CDR3 runs from the conserved cysteine through the conserved F or W. A D gene is named only where the DNA matches it firmly. Clone sizes are given selectively: once, few, many, or a class where the clone is expanded.

J: TRBJ1-1; V: TRBV7-2; size: -; D: TRBD1; CDR3: CASRSSGQGNTEAFF; DNA: TGTGCCAGCCGGTCGAGCGGACAGGGTAACACTGAAGCTTTCTTT
J: TRBJ2-7; V: TRBV6-5; size: -; D: TRBD1; CDR3: CASSSAGTESYEQYF; DNA: TGTGCCAGCAGTTCCGCCGGGACAGAATCCTACGAGCAGTACTTC
J: TRBJ2-3; V: TRBV5-4; size: -; D: -; CDR3: CASSPRHGETDTQYF; DNA: TGTGCCAGCAGCCCACGACATGGCGAGACAGATACGCAGTATTTT
J: TRBJ2-2; V: TRBV7-2; size: -; D: TRBD2; CDR3: CASSWGLAGGAGELFF; DNA: TGTGCCAGCAGCTGGGGACTAGCGGGAGGAGCCGGGGAGCTGTTTTTT
J: TRBJ2-1; V: TRBV10-1; size: -; D: -; CDR3: CASSESPARAQFF; DNA: TGCGCCAGCAGTGAGTCCCCCGCGAGAGCGCAGTTCTTC
J: TRBJ2-4; V: TRBV7-9; size: -; D: -; CDR3: CASSSKRRKDIQYF; DNA: TGTGCCAGCAGCTCTAAAAGGAGAAAGGACATTCAGTACTTC
J: TRBJ2-3; V: TRBV19; size: -; D: -; CDR3: CASSTPFDTQYF; DNA: TGTGCCAGTAGTACCCCTTTTGATACGCAGTATTTT
J: TRBJ2-1; V: TRBV28; size: -; D: TRBD1; CDR3: CASREGTGGRDEQFF; DNA: TGTGCCAGCAGAGAGGGGACAGGGGGAAGAGATGAGCAGTTCTTC
J: TRBJ2-1; V: TRBV6-1; size: -; D: -; CDR3: CASSDRLAEQFF; DNA: TGTGCCAGCAGTGATAGACTCGCCGAGCAGTTCTTC
J: TRBJ1-4; V: TRBV5-5; size: -; D: TRBD1; CDR3: CASSSGQGARIASKLFF; DNA: TGTGCCAGCAGCTCGGGACAGGGGGCCAGGATAGCTTCTAAACTGTTTTTT
J: TRBJ2-2; V: TRBV7-9; size: -; D: -; CDR3: CASSPQGAGELFF; DNA: TGTGCCAGCAGCCCTCAGGGTGCCGGGGAGCTGTTTTTT
J: TRBJ2-1; V: TRBV14; size: -; D: TRBD2; CDR3: CASSRLADYNEQFF; DNA: TGTGCCAGCAGCCGACTAGCGGATTACAATGAGCAGTTCTTC
J: TRBJ2-1; V: TRBV11-1; size: -; D: -; CDR3: CASSSDGQNSYNEQFF; DNA: TGTGCCAGCAGCTCTGACGGACAGAACTCCTACAATGAGCAGTTCTTC
J: TRBJ2-7; V: TRBV19; size: -; D: -; CDR3: CASSIGLVMLPYEQYF; DNA: TGTGCCAGTAGTATAGGACTAGTCATGTTGCCCTACGAGCAGTACTTC
J: TRBJ1-2; V: TRBV4-1; size: -; D: -; CDR3: CASSQDIRNYGYTF; DNA: TGCGCCAGCAGCCAAGACATCAGGAATTATGGCTACACCTTC
J: TRBJ2-1; V: TRBV5-1; size: -; D: TRBD1; CDR3: CASSLVGQGAGEQFF; DNA: TGCGCCAGCAGCTTGGTTGGACAGGGGGCTGGTGAGCAGTTCTTC
J: TRBJ1-2; V: TRBV5-1; size: -; D: -; CDR3: CASSFLVGQNYGYTF; DNA: TGCGCCAGCAGCTTTTTGGTGGGGCAAAACTATGGCTACACCTTC
J: TRBJ1-4; V: TRBV2; size: -; D: -; CDR3: CASSDRGINEKLFF; DNA: TGTGCCAGCAGTGACAGGGGCATTAATGAAAAACTGTTTTTT
J: TRBJ2-2; V: TRBV7-2; size: -; D: TRBD2; CDR3: CASSYSGRARTGELFF; DNA: TGTGCCAGCAGCTATAGCGGGAGGGCCAGGACCGGGGAGCTGTTTTTT
J: TRBJ2-7; V: TRBV5-1; size: -; D: -; CDR3: CASSNVQATYEQYF; DNA: TGCGCCAGCAGCAACGTACAGGCTACCTACGAGCAGTACTTC
J: TRBJ1-5; V: TRBV5-1; size: -; D: TRBD1; CDR3: CASSPLQGSNQPQHF; DNA: TGCGCCAGCAGCCCGTTACAGGGGAGCAATCAGCCCCAGCATTTT
J: TRBJ2-7; V: TRBV6-5; size: -; D: TRBD1; CDR3: CASRAGGESSYEQYF; DNA: TGTGCCAGCAGAGCAGGGGGCGAAAGCTCCTACGAGCAGTACTTC
J: TRBJ2-3; V: TRBV7-9; size: -; D: TRBD2; CDR3: CASSLGSGLAFNTQYF; DNA: TGTGCCAGCAGCTTAGGATCGGGACTAGCTTTCAATACGCAGTATTTT
J: TRBJ1-4; V: TRBV18; size: -; D: TRBD1; CDR3: CASSRAQGEKLFF; DNA: TGTGCCAGCTCACGGGCACAGGGGGAAAAACTGTTTTTT
J: TRBJ2-1; V: TRBV9; size: -; D: TRBD2; CDR3: CASSVAKGTSSRWAYNEQFF; DNA: TGTGCCAGCAGCGTAGCAAAAGGGACTAGCAGCCGATGGGCCTACAATGAGCAGTTCTTC
J: TRBJ2-1; V: TRBV10-3; size: -; D: -; CDR3: CAISEVGGLSYNEQFF; DNA: TGTGCCATCAGTGAGGTGGGCGGACTCTCCTACAATGAGCAGTTCTTC
J: TRBJ2-5; V: TRBV30; size: -; D: TRBD1; CDR3: CAWSRTDRQETQYF; DNA: TGTGCCTGGAGCCGGACGGACAGGCAAGAGACCCAGTACTTC
J: TRBJ1-1; V: TRBV7-9; size: -; D: -; CDR3: CAGRAGNTEAFF; DNA: TGTGCCGGGAGGGCGGGGAACACTGAAGCTTTCTTT
J: TRBJ2-4; V: TRBV5-4; size: -; D: TRBD1; CDR3: CASSLGGQGIAKNIQYF; DNA: TGTGCCAGCAGCTTGGGGGGACAGGGAATAGCCAAAAACATTCAGTACTTC
J: TRBJ2-2; V: TRBV18; size: -; D: TRBD1; CDR3: CASSPPGQGHTGELFF; DNA: TGTGCCAGCTCACCGCCGGGACAGGGACACACCGGGGAGCTGTTTTTT
J: TRBJ2-1; V: TRBV3-1/TRBV3-2; size: -; D: -; CDR3: CASSQDVVWHEQFF; DNA: TGTGCCAGCAGCCAAGATGTGGTATGGCATGAGCAGTTCTTC
J: TRBJ2-7; V: TRBV3-1/TRBV3-2; size: -; D: -; CDR3: CASSGTTVPSSYEQYF; DNA: TGTGCCAGCAGCGGCACCACAGTTCCAAGCTCCTACGAGCAGTACTTC
J: TRBJ2-5; V: TRBV11-2; size: -; D: TRBD2; CDR3: CASSFGTGGQETQYF; DNA: TGTGCCAGCAGCTTTGGGACGGGGGGTCAAGAGACCCAGTACTTC
J: TRBJ2-1; V: TRBV2; size: -; D: -; CDR3: CASSEGGRSYNEQFF; DNA: TGTGCCAGCAGTGAAGGAGGGCGATCCTACAATGAGCAGTTCTTC
J: TRBJ2-3; V: TRBV3-1/TRBV3-2; size: once; D: -; CDR3: CASSPGTFTDTQYF; DNA: TGTGCCAGCAGTCCCGGGACTTTCACAGATACGCAGTATTTT
J: TRBJ1-1; V: TRBV6-6; size: -; D: -; CDR3: CASSLPETGLTEAFF; DNA: TGTGCCAGCAGTTTACCTGAAACAGGGCTCACTGAAGCTTTCTTT
J: TRBJ2-7; V: TRBV19; size: -; D: -; CDR3: CASSMDLQVAREQYF; DNA: TGTGCCAGTAGTATGGACCTACAGGTTGCTCGGGAGCAGTACTTC
J: TRBJ2-4; V: TRBV5-5; size: -; D: TRBD2; CDR3: CASSYAGTSGRGNIQYF; DNA: TGTGCCAGCAGCTACGCCGGGACTAGCGGGAGAGGAAACATTCAGTACTTC
J: TRBJ2-5; V: TRBV5-1; size: -; D: -; CDR3: CASSSTLDTSTQYF; DNA: TGCGCCAGCAGTTCTACTTTGGACACCAGCACCCAGTACTTC